This TCR beta chain was observed in a study of a mutant IDH1 vaccine in newly diagnosed glioma. At the level of the study: Treated patients were roughly 62% male, about 40% female, mean age approximately 40 years.

V lost 11 bases, J lost 2 bases, and 12 bases lay in between. Germline V gene data show CDR1 as MNHNS and CDR2 as SASEGT. The CDR3 contains 12 residues. Study-level points and caveats: Apparently, pseudoprogression bore no relation to changes among the top peripheral T cell clonotypes.

Documented time point: baseline, week 1 (first vaccination visit). Treatment specified: pre-vaccination baseline after standard-of-care therapy. Remarks on this clone: Its antigen is currently unknown.

Some clones are missing from TCRdb's copy, which holds only in-frame ones; the method was immunoSEQ multiplex PCR. The table records approximately 19,000 clones, approximately 85% of them present only once. The chain carries TRBV6-1 and TRBJ2-5; D remains unclear. The sample consisted of PBMCs, taken from a glioma patient treated with radiotherapy, temozolomide or both. The receptor's source is a man between 35 and 55 years old with glioma. The CDR3 nucleotides read TGTGCCCGTGGGCGGAGACAAGAGACCCAGTACTTC. It codes for CARGRRQETQYF.